The 16 T cell receptor beta chains listed next were all sequenced from one sample in a study of T cells expressing NK-cell markers. For each CDR3 protein, TCRdb gives one entry from its re-call of the 5' RACE reads, without DNA. The sample table includes 350,000 to 450,000 distinct CDR3 sequences. Sequences were obtained from blood T cells: a sorted CD56 or NKG2C T cell subset, CD4+ or CD8+ T cells, or bulk PBMC T cells (not recorded which). These receptors all stem from a man aged 18 to 69 in good health.

The genes are TRBV20-1 and TRBJ2-1. The germline CDR1 and CDR2 sequences are DFQATT and SNEGSKA (reference sequence). This CDR3 is 15 amino acids long. The CDR3 loop reads CSARILDGDNNEQFF.

This chain links TRBV20-1 with TRBJ1-5; TCRdb names TRBD1, which stays unverified in the absence of DNA. This CDR3 contains 12 residues. CDR1 is DFQATT, CDR2 SNEGSKA, per germline (reference sequence). The CDR3 spells CSASARGQPQHF.

The V gene is TRBV2, the J gene TRBJ2-5; TCRdb returns TRBD2, unconfirmable since there is no DNA. CDR1 SNHLY and CDR2 FYNNEI come from the germline V gene. This CDR3 is built from 15 residues. This CDR3 is CASSKKRGVPETQYF.

The rearrangement uses TRBV20-1 and TRBJ2-4; without DNA, the TCRdb call of TRBD1 cannot be checked. The germline gives CDR1 DFQATT, CDR2 SNEGSKA (reference sequence). The CDR3 has 14 residues. The CDR3 is CSARRGRPGNIQYF.

The V gene is TRBV28, the J gene TRBJ1-2; TCRdb calls TRBD1, which cannot be checked without DNA. The CDR3 sequence is 15 residues long. CDR1 and CDR2 (germline): MDHEN, SYDVKM. CDR3: CASRLQGARNYGYTF.

This rearrangement joins TRBV4-1 to TRBJ1-1; TCRdb reports TRBD1, a call that lacks DNA to check it against. This CDR3 has 17 residues. Germline lookup yields CDR1 MGHRA and CDR2 YSYEKL. The CDR3 reads CASSQVAWTGMNTEAFF.

The rearrangement links TRBV20-1 to TRBJ2-5; TCRdb gives TRBD2 as the D gene, but with no DNA this cannot be confirmed. The CDR3 spans 16 residues. From germline, CDR1 is DFQATT and CDR2 SNEGSKA (reference sequence). The CDR3 sequence: CSARDSGGPTQETQYF.

The CDR3: CASNTIGGTGDQPQHF. The rearrangement links TRBV7-2 to TRBJ1-5; the TRBD1 assignment by TCRdb is unverifiable without DNA. The V gene's germline CDR1 is SGHTA and CDR2 FQGNSA. The CDR3 runs 16 residues.

This chain links TRBV12-3 or TRBV12-4 with TRBJ2-7; TCRdb returns TRBD1, unconfirmable since there is no DNA. This CDR3 region has 15 residues. The CDR3 spells CASSNRAGFSYEQYF.

CDR3 loop: CAITRESMNTEAFF. The chain has TRBV10-3 and TRBJ1-1; TCRdb's D call, TRBD1, is unchecked because there is no DNA. The CDR3 runs 14 residues. The germline V gene has CDR1 ENHRY and CDR2 SYGVKD.

V and J are TRBV6-6 and TRBJ2-5; with no DNA, the TCRdb D assignment of TRBD2 cannot be verified. CDR1 is MNHNY, CDR2 SVGAGI, per germline (reference sequence). The CDR3 runs to 13 residues. The CDR3 is CASSSGLGGTQYF.

The chain joins TRBV5-1 to TRBJ1-1; with no DNA, the TCRdb D assignment of TRBD1 cannot be verified. The CDR3 covers 14 residues. The germline V gene has CDR1 SGHRS and CDR2 YFSETQ. CDR3 sequence reads: CASSWGSGDTEAFF.

This CDR3 reads CSVEFQGRRSYNEQFF. This chain uses TRBV29-1 with TRBJ2-1; without DNA, the TCRdb call of TRBD1 cannot be checked. The V gene's germline CDR1 is SQVTM and CDR2 ANQGSEA. The CDR3 contains 16 residues.

This rearrangement joins TRBV6-1 to TRBJ1-2. Germline CDR1 reads MNHNS; CDR2 reads SASEGT. CDR3 length equals 15 residues. CDR3 residues: CASSIGSVVKGGYTF.

The chain joins TRBV4-2 to TRBJ1-2; the D call from TCRdb, TRBD1, cannot be confirmed without DNA. The CDR3 is made up of 14 amino acids. Germline V gives CDR1 LGHNA, CDR2 YNFKEQ. CDR3 residues: CASSQWTLNYGYTF.

The chain joins TRBV12-3 or TRBV12-4 to TRBJ2-5; TCRdb's D gene call, TRBD2, goes unchecked for lack of DNA. The CDR3 covers 17 residues. The CDR3 spells CASSPRTSEGYQETQYF.